The source of this T cell receptor (beta chain) is a study of T cell repertoires in cytomegalovirus infection. Study as a whole: HLA-B-restricted CMV epitopes that are well studied, plus recently identified HLA-C-restricted ones, were used by the study. Findings and caveats of the study: The ex vivo response showed dominance by HLA-C-restricted CMV-specific TCR beta clonotypes.

Between the trimmed V and J ends, which lost 1 base and 4 bases, there was a span of 20 bases. This CDR3 contains 18 residues. Germline loops: CDR1 SGHVT, CDR2 SQSDAQ. From the reads, TCRdb called clonotypes with MiXCR, one entry per CDR3 protein. The sample holds around 900,000 distinct CDR3 sequences; 31% are singletons and the top ten take under 15%. This clonotype was picked up a small number of times. Its cognate antigen is unknown. The V call is TRBV7-4, the J call TRBJ1-5; the D gene is possibly TRBD1 (5 bases). This receptor was identified in a human donor in good health (CMV status not recorded). Some clones in this sample may be carry-over from other donors' samples. Sequences were derived from cultured CD8+ T cells from PBMCs, sampled from culture after CMV antigen stimulation. This CDR3 reads CASSLDQGPNAKNQPQHF. The CDR3, as DNA: TGTGCCAGCAGCTTAGACCAGGGCCCAAACGCCAAGAATCAGCCCCAGCATTTT.